This TCR beta chain was obtained from a study of blood T cell repertoires in COVID-19. At the level of the study: Sample material is recorded as cDNA or gDNA derived from T cells, B-cell-depleted T cells, or PBMCs.

This CDR3 contains 14 residues. Between the trimmed V and J ends, which lost 3 bases and 3 bases, there was a span of 13 bases. Per germline, CDR1 DFQATT and CDR2 SNEGSKA (reference sequence). The table came from immunoSEQ multiplex PCR; TCRdb's copy has only in-frame clones and leaves some out. The table includes more than 250,000 clones, 70% to 90% detected once. The chain links TRBV20-1 to TRBJ2-3; D could derive from TRBD1 or TRBD2 (6 bases each). This TCR derives from a woman aged 45-59 years with COVID-19, enrolled during active disease. The sequencing sample was made of peripheral blood. CDR3 coding DNA: TGCAGTGCTAGTGGGACAAGCGGGACAGATACGCAGTATTTT. Translation: CSASGTSGTDTQYF.